This T cell receptor (beta chain) originates from a study of blood T cell repertoires in COVID-19 (dated by TCRdb to 2020 to 2022). For context, the study as a whole: Samples from collaborators originated in the United States, Italy and Spain and spanned both the acute and convalescent phases of COVID-19. The material from the prospective study consisted of cDNA or gDNA derived from T cells, B-cell-depleted T cells, or PBMCs. Subjects who had been exposed to COVID-19, were actively infected with it, or had recovered from it provided the deeply sampled blood TCRbeta repertoires that made up the dataset. The repertoires were released in a freely available public database meant as a resource for research on the immune response to SARS-CoV-2. The samples were drawn from two sources: the first 160 participants of the ongoing ImmuneRACE study, and 1,254 subjects contributed by 6 global collaborators. The sample metadata nearly always contained a de-identified subject ID, COVID-19 status, age in years and sex. HLA class I and class II types, where available, came from metadata supplied by the sample provider rather than from assay-based typing. Overall study results and their limits: Clinical and demographic metadata were provided uncurated, with the amount varying by source and participant.

For CDR1 and CDR2, the germline V gene lists KGHSH and LQKENI. The germline ends are 9 bases apart after V is trimmed by 3 bases and J by 4 bases. There are 13 amino acids in the CDR3, from cysteine to phenylalanine inclusive. Of the read, only the CDR3 DNA is kept; its 39 bases are in frame from base 1. In regard to this clone: This clone's antigen is unknown. No much larger clonotype is one base removed from it; base qualities were not supplied.

The collaborating institutions used their own protocols to collect whole blood in K2EDTA tubes. For TCRbeta analysis, collaborators shipped samples as frozen whole blood, isolated PBMCs, or DNA extracted from either of those sample types. TCRbeta CDR3 regions were amplified from genomic DNA using the immunoSEQ Assay, a bias-controlled multiplex PCR. Processing in the source paper ran as follows. Within the assay, amplification of reference gene primers was used to estimate how many nucleated cells each sample contained. Sequence reads were collapsed and filtered to measure the absolute abundance of every unique TCRbeta CDR3 rearrangement. For each sample, productive Simpson clonality was calculated as the square root of Simpson's diversity index across productive rearrangements. The table was pulled from immuneACCESS by TCRdb, which kept in-frame rearrangements only. Such tables lose some clones; where checked, under half of the loss comes from unresolved V genes, and the rest has no known cause. V and J calls and clone size come straight from that table; D and trimming were deduced from the DNA. In this sample the table shows around 260,000 clones, around 89% of which occur a single time. About 0.8% of the sample rests with the top ten.

The chain employs TRBV18 and TRBJ2-5, and perhaps TRBD2 as D gene, on 6 matching bases. Specimen: peripheral blood. This clonotype was sampled from a man aged 30 to 39 with acute or convalescent COVID-19. The nucleotide sequence reads as follows: TGTGCCAGCTCACCCGGGACTGCAGAGACCCAGTACTTC. This is translated as CASSPGTAETQYF.